Given below is one T cell receptor (beta chain) in context. The junction had 6 bases not matched to a gene; V was cut back by 5 bases and J by 0 bases. Germline loops: CDR1 LGHNA, CDR2 YSLEER. The length of the CDR3 is 16 residues. The data originate from a study of cytomegalovirus exposure and HLA in healthy donors. 13 Jbeta primers and 60 Vbeta primers were used for the PCR. The protocol was immunoSEQ multiplex PCR, while the TCRdb copy is restricted to in-frame clones and leaves out a portion. Of fewer than 200,000 clones listed, roughly four fifths are singletons. Source material: PBMCs. The TCR comes from a man aged 45 to 65 in good health and CMV-seropositive. The chain employs TRBV4-3 and TRBJ1-1; 10 nucleotides match TRBD1. CDR3 amino acids: CASSSGTGVMNTEAFF. DNA of the CDR3: TGCGCCAGCAGCTCGGGGACAGGGGTGATGAACACTGAAGCTTTCTTT.